The rows below give T cell receptor beta chains drawn from one sample of a study of HIV-infected patients and healthy controls. TCRdb reprocessed the 5' RACE reads with MiXCR, giving one entry per CDR3 protein. Of almost 4,500 distinct CDR3 sequences listed, under 8.5% are singletons. The source was blood, collected before antiretroviral therapy. The receptors were gathered from an adult with HIV infection. The CDR3 runs from the conserved cysteine through the conserved F or W. The order of the fields is clone size, J gene, V gene, D gene, CDR3 protein, CDR3 DNA. The D gene is left open where the match is weak. Clone size is stated in some rows and not others, as once, few, many or a class when expanded.

>medium-sized|TRBJ1-1|TRBV20-1|-
CMIGPVGTEAFF
TGCATGATTGGACCTGTCGGCACTGAAGCTTTCTTT
>large|TRBJ2-1|TRBV27|-
CASSLNRRMVEQFF
TGTGCCAGCAGTTTAAATAGGAGAATGGTTGAGCAGTTCTTC
>few|TRBJ2-2|TRBV7-9|TRBD1
CASSSDRAPVDGELFF
TGTGCCAGCAGCTCTGACAGGGCCCCGGTTGACGGGGAGCTGTTTTTT
>few|TRBJ1-5|TRBV5-5|TRBD1
CASSPGTGFNQPQHF
TGTGCCAGCAGCCCCGGGACAGGTTTCAATCAGCCCCAGCATTTT
>medium-sized|TRBJ1-2|TRBV12-3/TRBV12-4|TRBD1
CASSPGQGEGYTF
TGTGCCAGCAGCCCTGGGCAGGGGGAAGGCTACACCTTC
>few|TRBJ2-5|TRBV6-1|TRBD2
CASSSTSGGLEETQYF
TGTGCCAGCAGTTCGACTAGCGGGGGGCTCGAAGAGACCCAGTACTTC
>-|TRBJ1-1|TRBV6-2/TRBV6-3|TRBD1
CASRKIRDRADSTEAFF
TGTGCCAGCAGGAAAATCCGGGACAGGGCAGATTCCACTGAAGCTTTCTTT
>-|TRBJ1-1|TRBV5-5|TRBD1
CASSLGQGRANTEAFF
TGTGCCAGCAGCCTCGGACAGGGCCGAGCTAACACTGAAGCTTTCTTT
>many|TRBJ2-5|TRBV3-1|-
CASSQQETQYF
TGTGCCAGCAGCCAACAAGAGACCCAGTACTTC
>medium-sized|TRBJ2-7|TRBV6-1|-
CASSGPGVSYEQYF
TGTGCCAGCAGTGGTCCGGGTGTCTCCTACGAGCAGTACTTC
>many|TRBJ2-5|TRBV5-1|-
CASGKNYREETQYF
TGCGCCAGCGGAAAGAATTACAGAGAAGAGACCCAGTACTTC
>medium-sized|TRBJ1-2|TRBV28|-
CASSPQGNRLLNYGYTF
TGTGCCAGCAGTCCCCAGGGGAACAGGCTACTGAACTATGGCTACACCTTC
>many|TRBJ2-3|TRBV18|TRBD2
CASSFGGAGADTQYF
TGTGCCAGCTCCTTCGGGGGGGCTGGCGCAGATACGCAGTATTTT
>medium-sized|TRBJ1-4|TRBV11-2|-
CASSWPMAGRSTNEKLFF
TGTGCCAGCAGCTGGCCCATGGCAGGGCGATCGACTAATGAAAAACTGTTTTTT
>many|TRBJ1-3|TRBV9|-
CASSVVGSGNTIYF
TGTGCCAGCAGCGTAGTGGGGTCCGGAAACACCATATATTTT
>-|TRBJ1-1|TRBV20-1|-
CSARDREGGGAEAFF
TGCAGTGCTAGAGACAGGGAGGGGGGTGGCGCTGAAGCTTTCTTT